This TCR beta chain was sequenced in a study of blood T cell repertoires in COVID-19. Across the study: Acute and convalescent COVID-19 specimens originated in the United States, Italy and Spain.

Per the original data handling: Quantification of nucleated cells was approximated via reference gene primer amplification. Sequenced by immunoSEQ multiplex PCR; TCRdb stores in-frame clones only, minus some. That table is the source of V, J and clone size, and D and trimming were worked out from the DNA. The repertoire consists of approximately 210,000 clones, with about nine tenths occurring once and the leading ten covering 7% to 9%. All enrollees were roughly 18 to 89 years old and from about two dozen US areas. Donors were grouped by their self-reported clinical history. The TCR originated in a young man in a cohort exposed to, infected with or recovered from COVID-19 (not recorded which). The sample was PBMCs or T cells enriched from blood (not recorded which).

CDR3 sequence reads: CASSYLGGTYNEQFF. In DNA form, the CDR3 reads TGTGCCAGCAGTTACCTAGGCGGCACCTACAATGAGCAGTTCTTC. The V and J genes are TRBV28 and TRBJ2-1; D unresolved. Looked up from germline, CDR1 is MDHEN and CDR2 is SYDVKM. CDR3 length: 15 amino acids. V was clipped by 4 bases and J by 2 bases, with 12 bases between them. Together with reference TRBV28 and TRBJ2-1, the CDR3 gives the full variable domain: DVKVTQSSRYLVKRTGEKVFLECVQDMDHENMFWYRQDPGLGLRLIYFSYDVKMKEKGDIPEGYSVSREKKERFSLILESASTNQTSMYLCASSYLGGTYNEQFFGPGTRLTVL.